Presented here are 30 T cell receptor beta chains from one specimen sequenced in a study of T cell repertoires in ileal Crohn's disease. Clones were sequenced by immunoSEQ multiplex PCR, and TCRdb holds only the in-frame ones, with some missing. This table holds around 560 clones, roughly 90% found once. The time point here: neoterminal ileum biopsy at postoperative endoscopy, about 6 months after surgery. The specimen sequenced was ileal tissue. Every receptor here comes from an adult with Crohn's disease.

The chain combines TRBV4-1 with TRBJ1-1; no definite D call. Per germline, CDR1 MGHRA and CDR2 YSYEKL. V was trimmed by 3 bases and J by 5 bases, leaving 4 bases between them. This CDR3 has 11 residues. The CDR3 region is CASSQRTEAFF. CDR3 in DNA: TGCGCCAGCAGCCAGAGGACTGAAGCTTTCTTT.

V usage is TRBV6-4 and J usage is TRBJ2-1; possibly TRBD1 for D (6 bases). CDR3 size: 15 residues. The V gene lost 3 bases and the J gene lost 7 bases, with 16 bases spanning the gap. Germline CDR1 MRHNA, CDR2 SNTAGT. The DNA of the CDR3 is TGTGCCAGCAGTGAAGTACCAGGGGAGAAAAATGAGCAGTTCTTC. Its translation: CASSEVPGEKNEQFF.

The gene calls are TRBV7-3 and TRBJ2-2, with 8 nucleotides matching TRBD1. The germline V gene encodes CDR1 SGHTA and CDR2 FQGTGA. The CDR3 runs 16 residues. With V trimmed by 5 bases and J by 7 bases, 12 bases remained unmatched. For the CDR3, the DNA is TGTGCCAGCAGCAAACCCGGACAGGGTGGTGGCGGGGAGCTGTTTTTT. It encodes CASSKPGQGGGGELFF.

This chain uses TRBV27 with TRBJ1-3, with 7 positions matching TRBD1. CDR1 and CDR2 (germline): MNHEY, SMNVEV (reference sequence). This CDR3 is 16 amino acids long. The V gene end was trimmed by 5 bases and the J gene end by 0 bases; junction bases not matched to a gene: 7. The CDR3 reads CASSKLTGVSGNTIYF. DNA for the CDR3: TGTGCCAGCAGTAAACTTACAGGGGTCTCTGGAAACACCATATATTTT.

CDR3 in amino acids: CASSSQVGAGVGYTF. The CDR3 DNA follows: TGTGCCAGCAGCTCCCAGGTGGGGGCCGGGGTAGGCTACACCTTC. This chain joins TRBV9 and TRBJ1-2; possibly TRBD1 for D (6 bases). This CDR3 spans 15 amino acids. Trimming removed 4 bases at V and 8 bases at J, with 21 bases between. Germline V CDR1 and CDR2: SGDLS, YYNGEE.

The J gene is TRBJ1-6, the V gene TRBV19, with 7 bases aligning to TRBD1. The trim removed 4 bases at V and 11 bases at J, leaving 14 bases unmatched. The CDR3 is 16 residues long. From germline, CDR1 is LNHDA and CDR2 SQIVND (reference sequence). CDR3 DNA: TGTGCCAGTAGTACTCCAGGACAGGCGGATCGGGCACCCCTCCACTTT. Protein sequence: CASSTPGQADRAPLHF.

The chain couples TRBV6-4 to TRBJ2-3; 10 bases align to TRBD2. Germline CDR1 is MRHNA and CDR2 is SNTAGT. Germline trimming cut 2 bases from V and 1 base from J; bases unmatched to any gene: 0. The CDR3 length is 15 residues. This CDR3 reads CASSDGTSGTDTQYF. As DNA, the CDR3 is TGTGCCAGCAGTGACGGGACTAGCGGCACAGATACGCAGTATTTT.

The CDR3 DNA reads TGCAGCGTTGAGGGGACTCGTCGGGATACGCAGTATTTT. Translating it yields CSVEGTRRDTQYF. The chain combines TRBV29-1 with TRBJ2-3, with D possibly matching TRBD2 (6 bases). The CDR3 covers 13 residues. The V end was cut by 3 bases, the J end by 6 bases, with 13 bases between. Germline V gene sequence: CDR1 SQVTM, CDR2 ANQGSEA.

This chain uses TRBV25-1 with TRBJ2-7; either TRBD1 or TRBD2 may fit D (6 bases each). The CDR3 covers 16 residues. Germline assignment: CDR1 MGHDK and CDR2 SYGVNS. The V and J ends lost 3 bases and 0 bases respectively, with 15 bases between them. The CDR3 sequence: CASSDARGPSSYEQYF. CDR3 coding DNA: TGTGCCAGCAGTGATGCTCGGGGGCCTAGCTCCTACGAGCAGTACTTC.

The rearrangement uses TRBV30 and TRBJ1-4; D is undetermined. The CDR3 sequence is 13 residues long. Germline assignment: CDR1 GTSNPN and CDR2 SVGIG (reference sequence). V was pared by 6 bases and J by 4 bases, with 12 bases between. CDR3 DNA: TGTGCCTGCAGGAGGGTGGATAATGAAAAACTGTTTTTT. This codes for CACRRVDNEKLFF.

This clone was counted once. The CDR3 DNA reads TGTGCCAGTAGTATAACGGACGAATACTACACCTTC. This gives the protein CASSITDEYYTF. This rearrangement joins TRBV19 to TRBJ1-2; D is unresolved. Germline CDR1 and CDR2: LNHDA and SQIVND (reference sequence). V lost 2 bases and J 10 bases, leaving 11 bases between the germline ends. CDR3 size: 12 residues. Full variable domain (missing parts from reference TRBV19 and TRBJ1-2): DGGITQSPKYLFRKEGQNVTLSCEQNLNHDAMYWYRQDPGQGLRLIYYSQIVNDFQKGDIAEGYSVSREKKESFPLTVTSAQKNPTAFYLCASSITDEYYTFGSGTRLTVV.

This clone was counted a few times. For the CDR3, the DNA is TGTGCCAGCAGTGTTTCAAGAACTAGCGGTTACGAGCAGTACTTC. Protein product: CASSVSRTSGYEQYF. The V and J genes are TRBV6-1 and TRBJ2-7; 8 bases fit TRBD2. The CDR3 runs 15 residues. The ends lost 4 bases at V and 4 bases at J; junction bases unmatched: 9. Germline loops: CDR1 MNHNS, CDR2 SASEGT.

V gene TRBV7-8 combines with J gene TRBJ2-7; TRBD2 matches 9 bases. Per the germline V gene, CDR1 is SGHVS and CDR2 is FQNEAQ. V shed 5 bases, J shed 0 bases, and the junction held 5 bases outside the gene matches. The CDR3 contains 15 residues. The CDR3 DNA reads TGTGCCAGCAGCCCGAGCGGGGGGTTCTCCTACGAGCAGTACTTC. Translation gives CASSPSGGFSYEQYF.

The chain combines TRBV18 with TRBJ1-3; TRBD1 is a possible D gene (5 bases). Germline V gene sequence: CDR1 KGHSH, CDR2 LQKENI. This CDR3 comprises 14 residues. V lost 1 base and J 1 base, leaving 5 bases between the germline ends. CDR3 bases: TGTGCCAGCTCACCACAGGGGTCTGGAAACACCATATATTTT. Its protein is CASSPQGSGNTIYF.

This clone is judged hyperexpanded. The sample contains more than one DNA sequence encoding this CDR3. The chain links TRBV5-6 to TRBJ1-2; D not certain. The CDR3 sequence is 12 residues long. Germline V gives CDR1 SGHDT, CDR2 YYEEEE. V shed 3 bases and J shed 2 bases, with 5 bases lying between them. CDR3 in amino acids: CASSSGNYGYTF. CDR3 nucleotide sequence: TGTGCCAGCAGCTCGGGGAACTATGGCTACACCTTC.

This clone has a single count. This rearrangement joins TRBV29-1 to TRBJ1-1, with D perhaps TRBD1 (6 bases). With 3 bases removed from V and 3 bases from J, the gap between germline ends came to 8 bases. CDR3 size: 12 residues. CDR1 SQVTM and CDR2 ANQGSEA come from the germline V gene. For the CDR3, the DNA is TGCAGCGTTGACAGGGGTGACACTGAAGCTTTCTTT. It encodes CSVDRGDTEAFF.

The chain recombines TRBV12-5 with TRBJ2-7; 8 bases map to TRBD1. Germline lookup yields CDR1 LGHNT and CDR2 FRNRAP. The CDR3 extends over 16 amino acids. J was trimmed by 5 bases and V by 5 bases; bases with no gene match: 14. The CDR3 sequence: CASGPPPGQAIHEQYF. DNA of the CDR3: TGTGCTAGTGGTCCCCCCCCGGGACAGGCTATCCACGAGCAGTACTTC.

The chain carries TRBV29-1 and TRBJ1-3; 7 nucleotides match TRBD1. With 4 bases clipped from V and 2 bases from J, the junction kept 5 bases outside the gene matches. The germline gives CDR1 SQVTM, CDR2 ANQGSEA. The CDR3 loop spans 14 amino acids. CDR3 sequence reads: CSVGQGGAGNTIYF. The CDR3 bases are TGCAGCGTTGGCCAGGGGGGTGCTGGAAACACCATATATTTT.

This clone is a singleton in its sample. This chain's CDR3 is CASSHTRDKNTEAFF. The CDR3 DNA follows: TGTGCCAGCAGCCATACCCGGGACAAGAACACTGAAGCTTTCTTT. The V call is TRBV7-8, the J call TRBJ1-1; tentative D call: TRBD1 (6 bases). V dropped 5 bases and J dropped 1 base, with 14 bases sitting between them. Germline V gives CDR1 SGHVS, CDR2 FQNEAQ. The CDR3 runs to 15 residues. Variable domain in full (rest from reference TRBV7-8 and TRBJ1-1): GAGVSQSPRYKVAKRGQDVALRCDPISGHVSLFWYQQALGQGPEFLTYFQNEAQLDKSGLPSDRFFAERPEGSVSTLKIQRTQQEDSAVYLCASSHTRDKNTEAFFGQGTRLTVV.

The chain recombines TRBV5-6 with TRBJ2-3; unclear D gene. The CDR3 has 12 residues. The germline CDR1 and CDR2 sequences are SGHDT and YYEEEE. V was shortened by 3 bases and J by 4 bases, with 6 bases between the two germline ends. The CDR3 nucleotides read TGTGCCAGCAGCTCCGGCTCAGATACGCAGTATTTT. The encoded protein is CASSSGSDTQYF.

V usage is TRBV6-5 and J usage is TRBJ2-5; the D gene is possibly TRBD2 (7 bases). The CDR3 is 12 amino acids. The ends were cut back, 8 bases at V and 7 bases at J, with 14 bases in the middle. The germline gives CDR1 MNHEY, CDR2 SVGAGI. The CDR3 coding sequence is TGTGCCAGCGGGGGGGGCAAGACGACCCAGTACTTC. Amino acid sequence: CASGGGKTTQYF.

The rearrangement joins TRBV7-2 to TRBJ1-3; D not resolved. The germline V gene encodes CDR1 SGHTA and CDR2 FQGNSA. The CDR3 length is 15 residues. V gave up 3 bases and J gave up 0 bases, with 9 bases separating them. The CDR3 loop is CASSFNVGSGNTIYF. The CDR3 DNA is TGTGCCAGCAGCTTCAACGTTGGCTCTGGAAACACCATATATTTT.

The genes are TRBV2 and TRBJ1-1; D remains unclear. This CDR3 is 11 amino acids long. Between the trimmed V and J ends, which lost 6 bases and 5 bases, there was a span of 7 bases. CDR1 and CDR2 (germline): SNHLY, FYNNEI. The CDR3 DNA follows: TGTGCCAGCAGGGCGGGGACTGAAGCTTTCTTT. Protein sequence: CASRAGTEAFF.

V is TRBV27 and J is TRBJ1-5; perhaps TRBD1 as D (5 bases). The CDR3 runs 15 residues. With 4 bases removed from V and 0 bases from J, the gap between germline ends came to 10 bases. CDR1 and CDR2 from the germline V gene are MNHEY and SMNVEV (reference sequence). CDR3 nucleotides: TGTGCCAGCAGTTCAGAGGGGTATAGCAATCAGCCCCAGCATTTT. Residues: CASSSEGYSNQPQHF.

This chain joins TRBV21-1 and TRBJ1-2. TRBV21-1 is a known pseudogene. The CDR3 spans 14 residues. CDR3 coding DNA: TGTGCCAGCAGCATCCAGGAGGTCATCTATGGCTACACCTTC. It specifies CASSIQEVIYGYTF.

This sequence joins TRBV4-2 and TRBJ2-7; no reliable D call. Per germline, CDR1 LGHNA and CDR2 YNFKEQ. Trimming took 2 bases from V and 0 from J, leaving 11 bases between them. This CDR3 has 15 amino acids. The CDR3: CASSQNMESSYEQYF. DNA of the CDR3: TGTGCCAGCAGCCAAAATATGGAAAGCTCCTACGAGCAGTACTTC.

The chain recombines TRBV25-1 with TRBJ2-1; D gene ambiguous. V lost 3 bases and J lost 6, with 6 bases in between. Germline V CDR1 and CDR2: MGHDK, SYGVNS. The CDR3 contains 12 residues. The CDR3 reads CASSEAGNEQFF. Here the CDR3 DNA reads TGTGCCAGCAGTGAGGCTGGCAATGAGCAGTTCTTC.

The chain recombines TRBV30 with TRBJ1-4; D might be TRBD1 (6 bases). Germline V gene lookup returns CDR1 GTSNPN and CDR2 SVGIG (reference sequence). The CDR3 contains 12 residues. The V and J ends lost 2 bases and 8 bases respectively, with 9 bases between them. In nucleotides, the CDR3 is TGTGCCTGGAGTCGGGGGCCCGAAAAACTGTTTTTT. This codes for CAWSRGPEKLFF.

In this sample, this clone turned up once. This sequence joins TRBV6-5 and TRBJ2-3; possible D gene TRBD1, 6 bases. Germline V CDR1 and CDR2: MNHEY, SVGAGI. V shed 6 bases and J shed 0 bases, with 10 bases lying between them. This CDR3 contains 14 residues. The CDR3 protein is CASSRTASTDTQYF. CDR3 DNA: TGTGCCAGCAGCCGGACAGCTAGCACAGATACGCAGTATTTT.

The chain combines TRBV29-1 with TRBJ2-5; D may be TRBD1 (6 bases). V was trimmed by 2 bases and J by 5 bases, leaving 9 bases between them. The CDR3 length is 12 residues. Germline assignment: CDR1 SQVTM and CDR2 ANQGSEA. CDR3 nucleotides: TGCAGCGTTGAACAGGGGCTTGAGACCCAGTACTTC. Its translation: CSVEQGLETQYF.